A single sample is the source of the 30 T cell receptor beta chains below, sequenced in a study of CD8+CD57+ T cells in acquired aplastic anemia (dated by TCRdb to the late 2010s). Patients chosen for sequencing had shown expansion of CD8+CD57+ cells by flow cytometry. The sequencer listed for this sample is Illumina HiSeq 2000. Profiling of TCR beta VDJ combinations and CDR3 sequences used genomic DNA as the template. In-frame beta chains were kept once TCRdb had trimmed the public reads at Q25 with fastp and called clones with MiXCR. Rows with one shared CDR3 protein collapse into an entry with the most common genes and DNA. The sample data list more than 45,000 distinct CDR3 sequences, and around 60% of these were observed just once. The ten largest make up about 16% of the sample. Source material: sorted CD4+, CD8+, or CD8+CD57+ T cells (not recorded which) from PBMCs. All receptors come from a human donor with aplastic anemia.

This chain connects TRBV10-3 to TRBJ2-7; no definite D call. Looked up from germline, CDR1 is ENHRY and CDR2 is SYGVKD. Deletions cut 6 bases from V and 0 bases from J, with 9 bases between. This CDR3 region has 13 residues. The CDR3 reads CAIRDSASYEQYV. The CDR3 DNA is TGTGCCATCAGGGATTCGGCCTCCTACGAGCAGTACGTC.

The V call is TRBV29-1, the J call TRBJ1-5; 9 nucleotides line up with TRBD1. The CDR3 runs to 12 residues. The V and J ends lost 6 bases and 5 bases, in that order; junction bases with no gene match: 2. From germline, CDR1 is SQVTM and CDR2 ANQGSEA. The CDR3 DNA reads TGCAGCGTGGGGGACAGGGATCAGCCCCAGCATTTT. Its protein is CSVGDRDQPQHF.

J is TRBJ1-4 and V is TRBV7-9; D is unresolved. Germline V lookup: CDR1 SEHNR, CDR2 FQNEAQ (reference sequence). The CDR3 sequence is 13 residues long. V lost 3 bases, J lost 8 bases, and 10 bases lay in between. The CDR3 sequence: CASSLRSWEKLFF. The DNA for the CDR3 is TGTGCCAGCAGCTTGCGTAGTTGGGAAAAACTGTTTTTT. Drawing the rest from reference TRBV7-9 and TRBJ1-4, the complete variable domain is DTGVSQNPRHKITKRGQNVTFRCDPISEHNRLYWYRQTLGQGPEFLTYFQNEAQLEKSRLLSDRFSAERPKGSFSTLEIQRTEQGDSAMYLCASSLRSWEKLFFGSGTQLSVL.

This clonotype was picked up a small number of times. This sequence joins TRBV15 and TRBJ2-5; perhaps TRBD2 as D (5 bases). Germline CDR1 is LNHNV and CDR2 is YYDKDF (reference sequence). V was clipped by 0 bases and J by 5 bases, with 10 bases between them. This CDR3 region has 14 residues. CDR3 in DNA: TGTGCCACCAGCAGAGATCGGGGTCGGGAGACCCAGTACTTC. It translates to CATSRDRGRETQYF.

The sample holds a few counts of this clonotype. A read error may be the cause here, since a much bigger clone is one base away. This chain joins TRBV6-1 and TRBJ1-2; 10 bases map to TRBD1. CDR1 is MNHNS, CDR2 SASEGT, per germline. This CDR3 has 13 amino acids. V dropped 10 bases and J dropped 2; count of bases not matched to a gene: 4. The chain's CDR3 is CANSDRGNYGYTF. The CDR3 DNA follows: TGTGCCAACTCGGACAGGGGGAACTATGGCTACACCTTC.

This chain uses TRBV7-2 with TRBJ2-7; D call uncertain. The germline V and J ends were trimmed by 2 bases and 4 bases, with 15 bases remaining between them. Germline CDR1 is SGHTA and CDR2 is FQGNSA. The length of the CDR3 is 15 residues. The CDR3 here is CASSLMQALKYEQYF. The CDR3 region has the DNA TGTGCCAGCAGCTTAATGCAGGCCCTCAAATACGAGCAGTACTTC.

On this clonotype: Mismatch with germline at one junction end may stem from a read error. The chain links TRBV16 to TRBJ1-3; 8 nucleotides agree with TRBD1. Germline loops: CDR1 KGHSY, CDR2 FQNENV. The CDR3 is made up of 14 amino acids. CDR3 bases: TGTGCCAACAGTCGACAGGGGTTTGGAACCACCATATATTTT. It is translated as CANSRQGFGTTIYF.

This clonotype was observed a few times. The genes are TRBV29-1 and TRBJ2-2; 13 bases are a match to TRBD2. This CDR3 has 15 amino acids. Per germline, CDR1 SQVTM and CDR2 ANQGSEA. The V gene end was trimmed by 6 bases and the J gene end by 7 bases; junction bases not matched to a gene: 8. The CDR3 sequence is CSVAGTSGTFGELFF. CDR3 DNA: TGCAGCGTCGCCGGGACTAGCGGGACTTTCGGGGAGCTGTTTTTT.

The chain recombines TRBV19 with TRBJ1-5; D is unclear. The CDR3 consists of 13 residues. Deletions cut 1 base from V and 6 bases from J, with 7 bases between. The V gene's germline CDR1 is LNHDA and CDR2 SQIVND (reference sequence). The CDR3 sequence is CASSIARRQPQHF. For the CDR3, the DNA is TGTGCCAGTAGTATAGCCCGCCGTCAGCCCCAGCATTTT.

The V call is TRBV3-1, the J call TRBJ2-7, with D possibly TRBD1 on 6 matching bases. The CDR3 contains 15 residues. The germline CDR1 and CDR2 sequences are LGHDT and YNNKEL (reference sequence). Trimming removed 1 base at V and 3 bases at J, with 13 bases between. The CDR3 reads CASSQAAGQNYEQYF. The CDR3 DNA reads TGTGCCAGCAGCCAAGCGGCCGGACAGAACTACGAGCAGTACTTC.

CDR3 coding DNA: TGCAGCGTCGGTCAGTGGGACAGGGATTACACCGGGGAGCTGTTTTTT. Amino acids: CSVGQWDRDYTGELFF. The chain carries TRBV29-1 and TRBJ2-2; 9 bases line up with TRBD1. Germline-derived CDR1 and CDR2 are SQVTM and ANQGSEA. The CDR3 consists of 16 residues. The trim removed 6 bases at V and 3 bases at J, leaving 11 bases unmatched.

This clonotype was counted ten times or more. CDR3 loop: CASSQGIFNSPLHF. DNA for the CDR3: TGTGCCAGCAGCCAGGGTATTTTTAATTCACCCCTCCACTTT. The rearrangement links TRBV6-1 to TRBJ1-6; a possible D gene is TRBD1 (5 bases). The CDR3 has 14 residues. Germline lookup yields CDR1 MNHNS and CDR2 SASEGT. The V and J ends lost 6 bases and 6 bases respectively, with 12 bases between them.

The rearrangement links TRBV5-6 to TRBJ1-1, with a weak D call TRBD1 (6 bases). Deletions cut 0 bases from V and 7 bases from J, with 16 bases between. The CDR3 has 15 amino acids. Germline assignment: CDR1 SGHDT and CDR2 YYEEEE. The CDR3 DNA reads TGTGCCAGCAGCTTGGTTCGGGGGCAGCACAATGAAGCTTTCTTT. It yields the protein CASSLVRGQHNEAFF.

This clonotype was counted ten times or more. This chain links TRBV9 with TRBJ2-3; 7 nucleotides line up with TRBD2. Germline trimming cut 0 bases from V and 2 bases from J; bases unmatched to any gene: 6. Per germline, CDR1 SGDLS and CDR2 YYNGEE. This CDR3 region has 16 residues. CDR3 region: CASSVEGAGPTDTQYF. CDR3 bases: TGTGCCAGCAGCGTAGAAGGAGCGGGACCCACAGATACGCAGTATTTT.

The V call is TRBV20-1, the J call TRBJ1-6; 10 bases agree with TRBD1. Germline V CDR1 and CDR2: DFQATT, SNEGSKA (reference sequence). The CDR3 is 15 amino acids. V dropped 3 bases and J dropped 8; count of bases not matched to a gene: 7. CDR3 sequence reads: CSASPGTGEYSPLHF. The CDR3 DNA reads TGCAGTGCTAGCCCTGGGACAGGGGAGTATTCACCCCTCCACTTT.

J is TRBJ2-1 and V is TRBV27; maybe TRBD2 (5 bases). The CDR3 is 15 amino acids. The V end was cut by 6 bases, the J end by 5 bases, with 17 bases between. Germline V gene lookup returns CDR1 MNHEY and CDR2 SMNVEV (reference sequence). CDR3 in DNA: TGTGCCAGCAGCCGCCGGGATCCCTACAACAATGAGCAGTTCTTC. It codes for CASSRRDPYNNEQFF.

The chain has TRBV10-3 and TRBJ2-7; 9 bases match TRBD1. The CDR3 consists of 15 residues. V was clipped by 0 bases and J by 4 bases; unmatched bases: 4. Germline assignment: CDR1 ENHRY and CDR2 SYGVKD. The CDR3 sequence is CAISESGQGGYEQYF. CDR3 nucleotide sequence: TGTGCCATCAGTGAGTCGGGACAGGGAGGATACGAGCAGTACTTC.

The chain links TRBV24-1 to TRBJ2-1; 8 positions agree with TRBD2. With V trimmed by 9 bases and J by 7 bases, 13 bases remained unmatched. The CDR3 length is 15 residues. Germline CDR1 KGHDR, CDR2 SFDVKD. This CDR3 is CATSGGLVKENEQFF. The DNA of the CDR3 is TGTGCCACCTCCGGGGGACTAGTTAAAGAAAATGAGCAGTTCTTC.

The genes are TRBV12-3 or TRBV12-4 and TRBJ2-3; possible D gene TRBD2, 5 bases. Trimming took 3 bases from V and 4 from J, leaving 14 bases between them. The CDR3 totals 15 residues. The CDR3 reads CASSFFISGSDTQYF. CDR3 coding DNA: TGTGCCAGCAGTTTTTTTATCAGCGGCTCAGATACGCAGTATTTT.

This clonotype was seen a handful of times. The rearrangement links TRBV24-1 to TRBJ1-6, with D unresolved. CDR1 KGHDR and CDR2 SFDVKD come from the germline V gene. The CDR3 is 13 amino acids. V was trimmed by 6 bases and J by 6 bases, leaving 8 bases between them. CDR3 DNA sequence: TGTGCCACCAGTACGGGGAGTAATTCACCCCTCCACTTT. It yields the protein CATSTGSNSPLHF.

The genes are TRBV7-8 and TRBJ1-2; D is unclear. This CDR3 contains 12 residues. Per germline, CDR1 SGHVS and CDR2 FQNEAQ. Trimming removed 5 bases at V and 8 bases at J, with 12 bases between. CDR3 residues: CASSTDRIGYTF. The CDR3 coding sequence is TGTGCCAGCAGCACCGATCGTATCGGCTACACCTTC.

The V and J genes are TRBV29-1 and TRBJ1-2; perhaps TRBD1 as D (6 bases). This CDR3 region has 13 residues. Germline values: CDR1 SQVTM, CDR2 ANQGSEA. V shed 4 bases and J shed 4 bases, with 13 bases lying between them. In nucleotides, the CDR3 is TGCAGCGTTGGTGAACAGGGATCCTATGGCTACACCTTC. This codes for CSVGEQGSYGYTF.

This clonotype was seen ten or more times. At one end, the junction sequence differs from germline, possibly due to a read error. The CDR3 bases are TGTGCCAGCATTCGGACAGGGGGCAAACAGCCCCAGCATTTT. Protein product: CASIRTGGKQPQHF. The chain joins TRBV6-5 to TRBJ1-5; 11 bases map to TRBD1. CDR1 is MNHEY and CDR2 is SVGAGI in the germline V gene. This CDR3 region has 14 residues.

This clonotype was detected a few times. This chain connects TRBV5-4 to TRBJ2-6; D uncertain. The germline V gene encodes CDR1 SGHNT and CDR2 YYREEE (reference sequence). The CDR3 length is 16 residues. V lost 3 bases to trimming and J lost 0 bases, with 10 bases between them. The CDR3 here is CASSWGVLSGANVLTF. CDR3 sequence (DNA): TGTGCCAGCAGCTGGGGTGTTCTCTCTGGGGCCAACGTCCTGACTTTC.

This clonotype ranks as medium-sized. The rearrangement uses TRBV24-1 and TRBJ2-1; 9 positions agree with TRBD1. This CDR3 has 12 residues. The germline gives CDR1 KGHDR, CDR2 SFDVKD. J lost 9 bases, V lost 12 bases, and 8 bases had no gene match. CDR3 in amino acids: CASGQGIGEQFF. The CDR3 coding sequence is TGTGCCTCGGGACAGGGTATCGGTGAGCAGTTCTTC.

The CDR3 DNA sequence: TGTGCCATCAGTGGGGTAGAGGGAACTGAAGCTTTCTTT. Residues: CAISGVEGTEAFF. The genes are TRBV10-3 and TRBJ1-1; no clear D. Between the trimmed V and J ends, which lost 4 bases and 5 bases, there was a span of 11 bases. The CDR3 is 13 residues long. The germline V gene encodes CDR1 ENHRY and CDR2 SYGVKD.

There are many counts of this clonotype. The rearrangement uses TRBV4-1 and TRBJ1-2; D is possibly TRBD1 (5 bases). CDR3 length: 16 amino acids. Deletions cut 0 bases from V and 7 bases from J, with 18 bases between. Germline loops: CDR1 MGHRA, CDR2 YSYEKL. The CDR3 DNA sequence: TGCGCCAGCAGCCAAGATCTAGGGACGGATTATGGTGGCTACACCTTC. This codes for CASSQDLGTDYGGYTF.

V is TRBV11-2 and J is TRBJ2-1; D tentatively fits TRBD1 or TRBD2 (5 bases each). The CDR3 totals 17 residues. Deletions cut 4 bases from V and 6 bases from J, with 22 bases between. CDR1 and CDR2 (germline): SGHAT, FQNNGV. The CDR3 reads CASSSRDPEGAGNEQFF. In DNA form, the CDR3 reads TGTGCCAGCAGCTCACGGGACCCCGAAGGGGCCGGCAATGAGCAGTTCTTC.

Of note for this clonotype: No conserved phenylalanine or tryptophan is present at the end of the CDR3, so a read error is the likely explanation. The chain is built from TRBV20-1 and TRBJ1-3; perhaps TRBD1 as D (5 bases). Germline V gene sequence: CDR1 DFQATT, CDR2 SNEGSKA (reference sequence). This CDR3 spans 14 amino acids. The CDR3 spells CSASIRGMGNAIYL. The CDR3 bases are TGCAGTGCTAGTATTAGGGGAATGGGAAACGCCATATATCTT.

In this sample, this clonotype turned up a few times. The rearrangement uses TRBV3-1 and TRBJ2-5; 8 nucleotides align to TRBD2. The CDR3 length is 15 residues. Germline trimming cut 1 base from V and 3 bases from J; bases unmatched to any gene: 4. Germline-derived CDR1 and CDR2 are LGHDT and YNNKEL (reference sequence). The CDR3 is CASSQGWRGEETQYF. CDR3 bases: TGTGCCAGCAGCCAAGGCTGGCGGGGGGAAGAGACCCAGTACTTC.